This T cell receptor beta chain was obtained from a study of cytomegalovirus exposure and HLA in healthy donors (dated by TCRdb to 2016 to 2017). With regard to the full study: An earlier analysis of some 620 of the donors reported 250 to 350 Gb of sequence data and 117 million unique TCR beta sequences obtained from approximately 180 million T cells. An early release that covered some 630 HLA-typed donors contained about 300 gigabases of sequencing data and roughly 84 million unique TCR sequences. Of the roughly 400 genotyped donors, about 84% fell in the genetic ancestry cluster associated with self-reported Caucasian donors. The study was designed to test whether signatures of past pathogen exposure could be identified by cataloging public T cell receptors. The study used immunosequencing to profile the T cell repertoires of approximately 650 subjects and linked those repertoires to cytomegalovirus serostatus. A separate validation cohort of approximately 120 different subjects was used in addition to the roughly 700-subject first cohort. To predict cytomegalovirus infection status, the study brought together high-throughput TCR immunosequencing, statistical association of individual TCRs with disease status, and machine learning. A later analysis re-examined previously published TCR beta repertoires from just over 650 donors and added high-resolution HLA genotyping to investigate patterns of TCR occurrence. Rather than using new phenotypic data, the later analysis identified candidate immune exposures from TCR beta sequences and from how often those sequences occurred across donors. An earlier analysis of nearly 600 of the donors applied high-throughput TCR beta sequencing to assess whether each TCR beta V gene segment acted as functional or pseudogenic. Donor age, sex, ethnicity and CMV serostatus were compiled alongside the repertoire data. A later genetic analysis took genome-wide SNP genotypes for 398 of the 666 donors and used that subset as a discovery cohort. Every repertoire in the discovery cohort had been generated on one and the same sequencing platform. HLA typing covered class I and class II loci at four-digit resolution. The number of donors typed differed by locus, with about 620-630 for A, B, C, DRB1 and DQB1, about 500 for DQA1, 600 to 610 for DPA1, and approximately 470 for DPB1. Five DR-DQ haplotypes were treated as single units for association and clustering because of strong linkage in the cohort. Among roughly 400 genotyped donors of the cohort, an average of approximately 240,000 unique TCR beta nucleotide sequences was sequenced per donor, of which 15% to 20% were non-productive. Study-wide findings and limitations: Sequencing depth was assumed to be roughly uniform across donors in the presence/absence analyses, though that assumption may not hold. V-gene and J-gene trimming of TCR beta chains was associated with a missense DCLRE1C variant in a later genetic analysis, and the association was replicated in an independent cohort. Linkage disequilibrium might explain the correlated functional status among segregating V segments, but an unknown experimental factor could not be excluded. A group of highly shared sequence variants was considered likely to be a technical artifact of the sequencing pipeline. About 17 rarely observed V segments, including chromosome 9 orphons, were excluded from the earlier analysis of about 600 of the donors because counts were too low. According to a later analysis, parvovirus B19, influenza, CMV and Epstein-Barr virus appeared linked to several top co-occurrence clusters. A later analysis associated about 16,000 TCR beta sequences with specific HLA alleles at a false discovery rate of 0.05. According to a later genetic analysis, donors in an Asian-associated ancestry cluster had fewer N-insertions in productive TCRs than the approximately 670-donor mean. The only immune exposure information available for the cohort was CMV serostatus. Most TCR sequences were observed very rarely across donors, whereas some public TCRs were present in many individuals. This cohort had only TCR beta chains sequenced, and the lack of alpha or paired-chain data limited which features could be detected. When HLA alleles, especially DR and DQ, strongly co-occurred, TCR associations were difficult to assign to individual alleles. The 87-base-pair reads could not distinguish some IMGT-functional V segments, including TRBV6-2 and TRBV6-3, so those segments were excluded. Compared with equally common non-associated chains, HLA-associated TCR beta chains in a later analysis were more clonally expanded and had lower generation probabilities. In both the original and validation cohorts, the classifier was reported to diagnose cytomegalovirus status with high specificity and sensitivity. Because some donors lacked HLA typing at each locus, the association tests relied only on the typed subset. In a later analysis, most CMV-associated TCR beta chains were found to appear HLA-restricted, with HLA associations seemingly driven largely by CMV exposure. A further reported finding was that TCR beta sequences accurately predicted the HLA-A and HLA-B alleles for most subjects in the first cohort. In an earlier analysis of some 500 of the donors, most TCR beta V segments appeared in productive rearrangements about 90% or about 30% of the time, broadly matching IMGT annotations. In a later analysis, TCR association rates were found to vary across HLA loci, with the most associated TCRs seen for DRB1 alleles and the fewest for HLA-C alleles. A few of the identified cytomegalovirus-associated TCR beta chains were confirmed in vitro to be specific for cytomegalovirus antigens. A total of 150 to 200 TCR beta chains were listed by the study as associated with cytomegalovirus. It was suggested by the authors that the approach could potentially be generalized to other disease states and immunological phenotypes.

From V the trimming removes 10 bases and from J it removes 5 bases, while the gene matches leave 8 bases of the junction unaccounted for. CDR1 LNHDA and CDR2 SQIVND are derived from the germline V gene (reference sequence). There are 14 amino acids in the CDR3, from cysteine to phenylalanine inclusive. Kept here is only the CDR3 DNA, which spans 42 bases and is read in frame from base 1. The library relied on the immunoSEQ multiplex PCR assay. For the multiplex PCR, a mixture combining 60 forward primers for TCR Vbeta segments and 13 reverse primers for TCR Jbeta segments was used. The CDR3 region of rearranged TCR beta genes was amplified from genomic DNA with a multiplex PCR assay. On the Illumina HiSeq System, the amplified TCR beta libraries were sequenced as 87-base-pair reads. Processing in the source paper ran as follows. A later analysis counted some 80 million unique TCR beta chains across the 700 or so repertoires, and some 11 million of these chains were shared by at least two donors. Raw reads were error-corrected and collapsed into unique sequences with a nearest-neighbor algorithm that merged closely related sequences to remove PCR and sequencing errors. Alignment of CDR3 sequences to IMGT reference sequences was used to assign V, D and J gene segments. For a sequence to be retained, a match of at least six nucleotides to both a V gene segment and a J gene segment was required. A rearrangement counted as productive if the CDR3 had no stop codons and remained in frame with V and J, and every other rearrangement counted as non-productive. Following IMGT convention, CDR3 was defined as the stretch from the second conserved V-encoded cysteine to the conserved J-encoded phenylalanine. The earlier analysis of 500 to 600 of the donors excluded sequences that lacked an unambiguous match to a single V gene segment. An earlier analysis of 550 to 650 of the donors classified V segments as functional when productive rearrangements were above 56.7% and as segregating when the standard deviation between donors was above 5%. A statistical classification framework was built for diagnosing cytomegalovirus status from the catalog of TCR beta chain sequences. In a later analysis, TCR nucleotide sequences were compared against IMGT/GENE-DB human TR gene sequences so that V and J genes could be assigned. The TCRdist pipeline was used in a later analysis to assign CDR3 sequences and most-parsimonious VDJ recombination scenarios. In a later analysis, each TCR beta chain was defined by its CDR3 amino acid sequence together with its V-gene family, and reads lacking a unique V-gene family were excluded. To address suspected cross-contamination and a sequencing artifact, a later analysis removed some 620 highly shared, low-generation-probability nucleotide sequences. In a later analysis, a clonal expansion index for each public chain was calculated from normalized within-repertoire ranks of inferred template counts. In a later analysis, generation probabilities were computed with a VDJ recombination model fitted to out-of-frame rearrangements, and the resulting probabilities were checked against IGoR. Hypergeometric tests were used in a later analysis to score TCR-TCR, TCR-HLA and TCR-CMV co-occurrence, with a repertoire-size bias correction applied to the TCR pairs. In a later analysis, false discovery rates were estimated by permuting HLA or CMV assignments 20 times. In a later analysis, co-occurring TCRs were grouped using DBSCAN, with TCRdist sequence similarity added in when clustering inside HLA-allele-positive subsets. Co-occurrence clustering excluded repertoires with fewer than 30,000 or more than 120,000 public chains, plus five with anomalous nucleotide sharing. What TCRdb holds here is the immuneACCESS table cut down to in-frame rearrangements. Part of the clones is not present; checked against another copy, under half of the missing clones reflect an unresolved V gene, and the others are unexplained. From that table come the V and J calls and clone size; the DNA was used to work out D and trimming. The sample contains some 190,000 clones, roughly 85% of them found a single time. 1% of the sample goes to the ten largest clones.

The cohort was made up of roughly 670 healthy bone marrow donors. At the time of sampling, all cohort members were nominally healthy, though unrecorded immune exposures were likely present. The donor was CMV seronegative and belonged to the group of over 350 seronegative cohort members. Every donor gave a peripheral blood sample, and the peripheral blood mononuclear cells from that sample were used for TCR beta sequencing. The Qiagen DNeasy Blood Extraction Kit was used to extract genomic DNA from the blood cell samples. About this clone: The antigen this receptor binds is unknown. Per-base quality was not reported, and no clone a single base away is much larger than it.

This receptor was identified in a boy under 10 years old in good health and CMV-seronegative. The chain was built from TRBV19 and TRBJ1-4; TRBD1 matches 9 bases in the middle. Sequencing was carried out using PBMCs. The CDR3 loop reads CATARDRVNEKLFF. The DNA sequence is TGTGCCACAGCTCGGGACAGGGTGAATGAAAAACTGTTTTTT.